The rows below give T cell receptor beta chains drawn from one sample of a study of blood T cell repertoires in COVID-19. The repertoire was sequenced with immunoSEQ multiplex PCR; TCRdb's copy has only in-frame clones and lacks some. The sample records about 330,000 clones, approximately 88% being singletons. The specimen sequenced was peripheral blood. Receptor source: a man aged 25-45 years with COVID-19, enrolled during active disease. Each CDR3 is given with its conserved first and last residue. Fields, in order: D gene, clone size, J gene, V gene, CDR3 DNA, CDR3 protein. A D gene is named only where the DNA matches it firmly. Only part of the rows carry a size: once, few, many, or a class if the clone is expanded.

d_gene: -
abundance: -
j_gene: TRBJ1-4
v_gene: TRBV4-3
CDR3nt: TGCGCCAGCAGCCACAGACAGATTAGCGGCAATGAAAAACTGTTTTTT
CDR3aa: CASSHRQISGNEKLFF

d_gene: TRBD2
abundance: -
j_gene: TRBJ2-5
v_gene: TRBV11-2
CDR3nt: TGTGCCAGCAGGTTGACTAGCGGGGTTCAAGAGACCCAGTACTTC
CDR3aa: CASRLTSGVQETQYF

d_gene: -
abundance: -
j_gene: TRBJ1-5
v_gene: TRBV7-2
CDR3nt: TGTGCCAGCAGCTCCCAACATAGCAATCAGCCCCAGCATTTT
CDR3aa: CASSSQHSNQPQHF

d_gene: TRBD2
abundance: -
j_gene: TRBJ2-7
v_gene: TRBV11-2
CDR3nt: TGTGCCAGCAGCGTAGCGGGACAAACCTACGAGCAGTACTTC
CDR3aa: CASSVAGQTYEQYF

d_gene: -
abundance: -
j_gene: TRBJ1-1
v_gene: TRBV6-2/TRBV6-3
CDR3nt: TGTGCCAGCAGTAGGGCCAGCGGGTCCGAAGCTTTCTTT
CDR3aa: CASSRASGSEAFF

d_gene: -
abundance: once
j_gene: TRBJ1-5
v_gene: TRBV6-5
CDR3nt: TGTGCCAGCAGCGGAGGGGCACAGCCCCAGCATTTT
CDR3aa: CASSGGAQPQHF

d_gene: -
abundance: -
j_gene: TRBJ2-2
v_gene: TRBV4-1
CDR3nt: TGCGCCAGCAGCCAAGTACTGTTAACCGGGGAGCTGTTTTTT
CDR3aa: CASSQVLLTGELFF

d_gene: TRBD1
abundance: -
j_gene: TRBJ1-5
v_gene: TRBV9
CDR3nt: TGTGCCAGCAGCGGAGGGACAGGGAATCAGCCCCAGCATTTT
CDR3aa: CASSGGTGNQPQHF

d_gene: -
abundance: -
j_gene: TRBJ1-2
v_gene: TRBV5-4
CDR3nt: TGTGCCAGCAGTTCTCCTATCTCTTATGGCTACACCTTC
CDR3aa: CASSSPISYGYTF

d_gene: -
abundance: -
j_gene: TRBJ2-1
v_gene: TRBV27
CDR3nt: TGTGCCAGCAGTTTATCGAACGGGTGGAATGAGCAGTTCTTC
CDR3aa: CASSLSNGWNEQFF

d_gene: TRBD2
abundance: -
j_gene: TRBJ2-7
v_gene: TRBV19
CDR3nt: TGTGCCAGTAGTACGAGAGCGGGGGGCAGGTACGAGCAGTACTTC
CDR3aa: CASSTRAGGRYEQYF

d_gene: -
abundance: few
j_gene: TRBJ2-5
v_gene: TRBV21-1
CDR3nt: TGTGCCAGCAGCTTGAGGTCAGGGGGCAGGTCGCAAGAGACCCAGTACTTC
CDR3aa: CASSLRSGGRSQETQYF

d_gene: -
abundance: -
j_gene: TRBJ1-2
v_gene: TRBV12-3/TRBV12-4
CDR3nt: TGTGCCAGCAGTGACTTGGGTGGCTACACCTTC
CDR3aa: CASSDLGGYTF

d_gene: TRBD1
abundance: -
j_gene: TRBJ1-2
v_gene: TRBV6-2/TRBV6-3
CDR3nt: TGTGCCAGCAGTCGTATACAGGGGCTAAGCTATGGCTACACCTTC
CDR3aa: CASSRIQGLSYGYTF

d_gene: TRBD1
abundance: -
j_gene: TRBJ1-2
v_gene: TRBV7-9
CDR3nt: TGTGCCAGCAGCTTAGATTATTTGGACAGGTTAAACTATGGCTACACCTTC
CDR3aa: CASSLDYLDRLNYGYTF

d_gene: -
abundance: -
j_gene: TRBJ2-3
v_gene: TRBV5-8
CDR3nt: TGTGCCAGCAGCTTGGGACAGGAGTGGGATACGCAGTATTTT
CDR3aa: CASSLGQEWDTQYF

d_gene: TRBD2
abundance: -
j_gene: TRBJ2-7
v_gene: TRBV3-1/TRBV3-2
CDR3nt: TGTGCCAGCAGCCAAGATGGGGGGACTAGCGGCTACGATCGGAACTTC
CDR3aa: CASSQDGGTSGYDRNF

d_gene: TRBD2
abundance: -
j_gene: TRBJ2-5
v_gene: TRBV7-2
CDR3nt: TGTGCCAGCAGCTTATCCCCGACTAGCGGCCAAGAGACCCAGTACTTC
CDR3aa: CASSLSPTSGQETQYF

d_gene: TRBD1
abundance: -
j_gene: TRBJ2-7
v_gene: TRBV4-2
CDR3nt: TGTGCCAGCAGCCAAGATTTGGGACAGCGCGAGCAGTACTTC
CDR3aa: CASSQDLGQREQYF

d_gene: -
abundance: -
j_gene: TRBJ2-5
v_gene: TRBV7-2
CDR3nt: TGTGCCAGCAGCTTAGGGAGGGAGACCCAGTACTTC
CDR3aa: CASSLGRETQYF

d_gene: TRBD1
abundance: -
j_gene: TRBJ2-7
v_gene: TRBV2
CDR3nt: TGTGCCAGTACAAGACAGGGCTCCGTTTACGAGCAGTACTTC
CDR3aa: CASTRQGSVYEQYF

d_gene: TRBD2
abundance: -
j_gene: TRBJ2-1
v_gene: TRBV6-2/TRBV6-3
CDR3nt: TGTGCCAGCAGTTCCACGGGACTAGCGGAGCAGTTCTTC
CDR3aa: CASSSTGLAEQFF

d_gene: TRBD1
abundance: -
j_gene: TRBJ2-3
v_gene: TRBV7-9
CDR3nt: TGTGCCAGCAGGACAGGGGAGGGCACAGATACGCAGTATTTT
CDR3aa: CASRTGEGTDTQYF

d_gene: TRBD2
abundance: -
j_gene: TRBJ2-5
v_gene: TRBV30
CDR3nt: TGTGCCTGGAGCGAATGGGTAGCGGGAGCCCAGACCCAGTACTTC
CDR3aa: CAWSEWVAGAQTQYF

d_gene: TRBD1
abundance: -
j_gene: TRBJ1-2
v_gene: TRBV19
CDR3nt: TGTGCCAGGGGGACGCTCTACAGGGGGTTC
CDR3aa: CARGTLYRGF

d_gene: TRBD1
abundance: -
j_gene: TRBJ1-3
v_gene: TRBV2
CDR3nt: TGTGCCAGCAGGGGCCACCCCGGGACAGTCTCTGGAAACACCATATATTTT
CDR3aa: CASRGHPGTVSGNTIYF

d_gene: TRBD1
abundance: -
j_gene: TRBJ2-7
v_gene: TRBV18
CDR3nt: TGTGCCAGCTCCCGAGGCCGGGACAGGGCATATAACTCCTACGAGCAGTACTTC
CDR3aa: CASSRGRDRAYNSYEQYF

d_gene: TRBD1
abundance: -
j_gene: TRBJ1-5
v_gene: TRBV6-1
CDR3nt: TGTGCCAGCAGTGGGGTATACGGGACAGGGGGCGATCAGCCCCAGCATTTT
CDR3aa: CASSGVYGTGGDQPQHF

d_gene: TRBD1
abundance: -
j_gene: TRBJ2-1
v_gene: TRBV9
CDR3nt: TGTGCCAGCAGCGTAGGCTCGACAGGGTCGGGAAATGAGCAGTTCTTC
CDR3aa: CASSVGSTGSGNEQFF

d_gene: -
abundance: -
j_gene: TRBJ2-4
v_gene: TRBV28
CDR3nt: TGTGCCAGCAGTTTTGTGGGGAAGAGGGTCGGCAAAAACATTCAGTACTTC
CDR3aa: CASSFVGKRVGKNIQYF

d_gene: -
abundance: -
j_gene: TRBJ1-2
v_gene: TRBV2
CDR3nt: TGTGCCAGCGGAACTAGGTTTTTAGCTAACTATGGCTACACCTTC
CDR3aa: CASGTRFLANYGYTF

d_gene: TRBD1
abundance: -
j_gene: TRBJ2-1
v_gene: TRBV4-1
CDR3nt: TGCGCCAGCAGCCAGACAGGGCTGGGCAATGAGCAGTTCTTC
CDR3aa: CASSQTGLGNEQFF

d_gene: TRBD2
abundance: -
j_gene: TRBJ2-3
v_gene: TRBV27
CDR3nt: TGTGCCAGCAGTTTAGAACTAGCGGGAACCTTTGATACAGATACGCAGTATTTT
CDR3aa: CASSLELAGTFDTDTQYF

d_gene: TRBD2
abundance: -
j_gene: TRBJ2-1
v_gene: TRBV6-6
CDR3nt: TGTGCCAGTGCGGGGGTGGCCTCCTACAATGAGCAGTTCTTC
CDR3aa: CASAGVASYNEQFF